This entry is about one T cell receptor (beta chain). Assay: immunoSEQ multiplex PCR; the TCRdb copy retains only in-frame clones and omits some. This table has roughly 86,000 clones, over 75% appearing once. These data come from a study of a mutant IDH1 vaccine in newly diagnosed glioma. Germline lookup yields CDR1 SGDLS and CDR2 YYNGEE. Trimming removed 4 bases from V and 4 bases from J; junction bases left unmatched: 5. The CDR3 is made up of 14 amino acids. Time point here: baseline, week 1 (first vaccination visit). Specified treatment: pre-vaccination baseline after standard-of-care therapy. The sample consisted of PBMCs, taken from a glioma patient treated with radiotherapy, temozolomide or both. The chain joins TRBV9 to TRBJ2-3, with 8 bases identical to TRBD2. This clonotype was sampled from a man aged 35 to 55 with glioma. CDR3 DNA sequence: TGTGCCAGCAGCCCTGCGGGAGGTGCAGATACGCAGTATTTT. Its translation is CASSPAGGADTQYF.